This T cell receptor beta chain was identified during a study of regulatory T cells in long-lasting Graves disease. Study as a whole: The study counted Graves' disease as persistent given over 5 years of antithyroid drugs and positive TSH receptor antibodies.

This clonotype was found a few times. The germline V gene has CDR1 SGHRS and CDR2 YFSETQ. The V gene end was trimmed by 4 bases and the J gene end by 7 bases; junction bases not matched to a gene: 8. The CDR3 runs to 15 residues. Regarding time point: persistent/refractory GD, antithyroid drugs over 5 years with positive TRAb. Generation of the TCR library employed RNA extracted from PBMCs. Combining iRepertoire HTBI primers with Arm-PCR of CDR3 regions, the authors built TCR beta libraries. Per the original data handling: Sample data revealed fewer than 70 TRBV and about 15 TRBJ segments. TCRdb processed the multiplex PCR reads anew with MiXCR; each CDR3 protein has one entry. TCRdb, rather than the study authors, made the V and J calls. The repertoire holds about 660,000 distinct CDR3 sequences, with about 32% as singletons.

Sequenced material: peripheral blood mononuclear cells (PBMCs), taken when the disease was refractory, from a patient treated with antithyroid drugs. V is TRBV5-1 and J is TRBJ1-4; 9 positions agree with TRBD1. The source of this sequence is a female donor with Graves disease. The CDR3 reads CASSITGTGREKLFF. As DNA, the CDR3 is TGCGCCAGCAGCATCACCGGGACAGGGCGTGAAAAACTGTTTTTT.